A selection of T cell receptor beta chains follows, all from one sample in a study of T cell responses to AZD1222 COVID-19 vaccine. The table came from immunoSEQ multiplex PCR; TCRdb's copy has only in-frame clones and leaves some out. The top ten hold 20% to 25% of the sample, which has approximately 92,000 clones, roughly 93% seen once. Sequences were derived from peripheral blood, sampled on day 0 of AZD1222 vaccination. The receptors here all came from an adult in good health. Each CDR3 is given with its conserved first and last residue. The D gene is left open where the match is weak.

d_gene | j_gene | v_gene | CDR3nt | CDR3aa
. | TRBJ2-2 | TRBV7-2 | TGTGCCAGCAGCTTAGCGTGGCCCTCGCAAAGTGGGGAGCTGTTTTTT | CASSLAWPSQSGELFF
TRBD1 | TRBJ1-4 | TRBV11-1 | TGTGCCAGCAGCTACAGGGGAAGGGATGAAAAACTGTTTTTT | CASSYRGRDEKLFF
. | TRBJ1-6 | TRBV7-2 | TGTGCCAGCAGCATAGACAGATCCAGGTATTCACCCCTCCACTTT | CASSIDRSRYSPLHF
. | TRBJ1-2 | TRBV5-5 | TGTGCCAGCACCCGGGTCGACGGATCCTATGGCTACACCTTC | CASTRVDGSYGYTF
TRBD2 | TRBJ2-1 | TRBV19 | TGTGCCAGTAGTCTGGGACTAGCGGGTGAGCAGTTCTTC | CASSLGLAGEQFF
TRBD2 | TRBJ2-1 | TRBV9 | TGTGCCAGCAGCCCCCGACTAGCAGGCAATGAGCAGTTCTTC | CASSPRLAGNEQFF
. | TRBJ1-6 | TRBV7-2 | TGTGCCAGCAGCTTCCAGGGGATCTATAATTCACCCCTCCACTTT | CASSFQGIYNSPLHF
. | TRBJ2-6 | TRBV5-5 | TGTGCCAGCAGCTTGCCTGGGGCCAACGTCCTGACTTTC | CASSLPGANVLTF
. | TRBJ2-7 | TRBV18 | TGTGCCAGCTCACCACCGGCGGGATTCTACGAGCAGTACTTC | CASSPPAGFYEQYF
. | TRBJ1-2 | TRBV7-2 | TGTGCCAGCAGCCTTATTAGCGGCATGGACGATGGCTACACCTTC | CASSLISGMDDGYTF
. | TRBJ2-7 | TRBV11-1 | TGTGCCAGCAGTCGGCGAAGATTCCCCTACGAGCAGTACTTC | CASSRRRFPYEQYF